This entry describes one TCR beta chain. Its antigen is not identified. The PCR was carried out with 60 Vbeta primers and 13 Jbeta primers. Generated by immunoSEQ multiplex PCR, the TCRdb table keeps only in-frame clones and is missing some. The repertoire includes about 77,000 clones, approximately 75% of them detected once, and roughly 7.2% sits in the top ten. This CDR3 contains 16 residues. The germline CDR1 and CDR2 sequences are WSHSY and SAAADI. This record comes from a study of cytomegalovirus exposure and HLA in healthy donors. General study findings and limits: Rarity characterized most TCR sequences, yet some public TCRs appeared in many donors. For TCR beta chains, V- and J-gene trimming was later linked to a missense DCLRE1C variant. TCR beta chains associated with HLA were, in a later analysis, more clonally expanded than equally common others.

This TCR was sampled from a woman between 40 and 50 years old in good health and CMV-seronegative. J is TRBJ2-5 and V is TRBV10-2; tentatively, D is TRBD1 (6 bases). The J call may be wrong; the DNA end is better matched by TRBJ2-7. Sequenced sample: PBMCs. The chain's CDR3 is CASKETGTLASYEQYF. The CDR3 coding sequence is TGCGCCAGCAAAGAAACAGGGACGCTAGCCTCCTACGAGCAGTACTTC.